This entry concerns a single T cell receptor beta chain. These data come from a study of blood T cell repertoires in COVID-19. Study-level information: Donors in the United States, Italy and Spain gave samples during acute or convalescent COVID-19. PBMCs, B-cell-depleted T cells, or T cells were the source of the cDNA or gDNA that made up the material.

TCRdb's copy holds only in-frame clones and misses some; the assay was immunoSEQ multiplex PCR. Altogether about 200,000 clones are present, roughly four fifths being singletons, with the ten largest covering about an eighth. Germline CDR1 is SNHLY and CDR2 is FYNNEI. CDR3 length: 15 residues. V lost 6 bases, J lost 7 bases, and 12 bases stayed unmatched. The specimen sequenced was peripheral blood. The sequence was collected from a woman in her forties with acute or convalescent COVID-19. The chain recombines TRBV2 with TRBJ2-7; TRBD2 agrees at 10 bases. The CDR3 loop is CASSLGSGRAGEQYF. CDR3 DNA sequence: TGTGCCAGCAGCCTCGGGAGCGGGAGGGCGGGTGAGCAGTACTTC.